The 11 T cell receptor beta chains below come from one sample, sequenced in a study of blood T cell repertoires in COVID-19. Sequencing used immunoSEQ multiplex PCR; TCRdb keeps in-frame clones, though not all of them. The sample lists about 90,000 clones; approximately 83% were seen once. The material sequenced was peripheral blood. The source is a man in his sixties with acute or convalescent COVID-19.

The rearrangement uses TRBV13 and TRBJ1-1; 8 bases are shared with TRBD1. The CDR3 runs to 18 residues. Germline trimming cut 5 bases from V and 5 bases from J; bases unmatched to any gene: 19. Germline V gene sequence: CDR1 PRHDT, CDR2 FYEKMQ (reference sequence). In nucleotides, the CDR3 is TGTGCCAGCAGCCCCCCAGGTGGGACAGGAGGTGTTTTTACTGAAGCTTTCTTT. Protein: CASSPPGGTGGVFTEAFF.

The V call is TRBV7-2, the J call TRBJ1-5, with D possibly matching TRBD1 (6 bases). The CDR3 is made up of 16 amino acids. Between the trimmed V and J ends, which lost 5 bases and 7 bases, there was a span of 21 bases. Germline assignment: CDR1 SGHTA and CDR2 FQGNSA. Here the CDR3 DNA reads TGTGCCAGCAGCGACCCGGGGGGACATGGCGGACAGCCCCAGCATTTT. It is translated as CASSDPGGHGGQPQHF.

The genes are TRBV5-4 and TRBJ1-2, with TRBD1 matching over 7 bases. CDR1 and CDR2 (germline): SGHNT, YYREEE (reference sequence). This CDR3 is built from 16 residues. J lost 4 bases, V lost 4 bases, and 13 bases had no gene match. As DNA, the CDR3 is TGTGCCAGCAGCGGGAGGACAGGCGTGATTGGCTATGGCTACACCTTC. Amino acid sequence: CASSGRTGVIGYGYTF.

V is TRBV7-2 and J is TRBJ2-2; D perhaps matches TRBD1 (7 bases). V lost 4 bases and J 7 bases, leaving 10 bases between the germline ends. The germline CDR1 and CDR2 sequences are SGHTA and FQGNSA. This CDR3 contains 13 residues. The CDR3 loop reads CASSSQGGGELFF. CDR3 bases: TGTGCCAGCAGCTCGCAGGGGGGCGGGGAGCTGTTTTTT.

This sequence joins TRBV13 and TRBJ1-5, with D possibly being TRBD1 (5 bases). The germline CDR1 and CDR2 sequences are PRHDT and FYEKMQ (reference sequence). This CDR3 is 12 amino acids long. The V and J ends lost 5 bases and 7 bases respectively, with 9 bases between them. CDR3 DNA sequence: TGTGCCAGCAGCGTGGGGGGACAGCCCCAGCATTTT. This codes for CASSVGGQPQHF. Variable domain in full (rest from reference TRBV13 and TRBJ1-5): AAGVIQSPRHLIKEKRETATLKCYPIPRHDTVYWYQQGPGQDPQFLISFYEKMQSDKGSIPDRFSAQQFSDYHSELNMSSLELGDSALYFCASSVGGQPQHFGDGTRLSIL.

V and J are TRBV5-1 and TRBJ2-2; 11 bases are shared with TRBD1. The CDR3 is 16 residues long. V lost 0 bases and J lost 4; bases outside the gene matches: 2. Germline V gene lookup returns CDR1 SGHRS and CDR2 YFSETQ. CDR3 coding DNA: TGCGCCAGCAGCTTGGGGACAGGGGGCCTCACCGGGGAGCTGTTTTTT. Protein: CASSLGTGGLTGELFF.

The chain links TRBV11-2 to TRBJ2-7, with D possibly TRBD1 on 5 matching bases. V was trimmed by 0 bases and J by 1 base, leaving 10 bases between them. The germline gives CDR1 SGHAT, CDR2 FQNNGV. There are 15 residues in the CDR3. The CDR3 DNA is TGTGCCAGCAGCTTAGACAGGGTGGGGTCCTACGAGCAGTACTTC. Its translation is CASSLDRVGSYEQYF.

This chain connects TRBV7-2 to TRBJ2-4; 10 nucleotides align to TRBD2. V lost 1 base and J lost 3; bases outside the gene matches: 3. This CDR3 is built from 16 residues. Germline V gene data show CDR1 as SGHTA and CDR2 as FQGNSA. In nucleotides, the CDR3 is TGTGCCAGCAGCTTAGAAGTAGCGGGGGGCAAAAACATTCAGTACTTC. Protein product: CASSLEVAGGKNIQYF.

The chain uses TRBV6-5 and TRBJ1-2; 8 nucleotides line up with TRBD1. Germline CDR1 is MNHEY and CDR2 is SVGAGI. V was clipped by 8 bases and J by 4 bases; unmatched bases: 0. The CDR3 is 11 residues long. This CDR3 reads CASGTGYGYTF. The DNA of the CDR3 is TGTGCCAGCGGGACAGGCTATGGCTACACCTTC.

This chain joins TRBV29-1 and TRBJ2-7; TRBD1 aligns across 7 bases. Germline V gives CDR1 SQVTM, CDR2 ANQGSEA. Unmatched junction bases numbered 8, after V lost 6 bases and J lost 0 bases. This CDR3 comprises 14 residues. Written as DNA, the CDR3 is TGCAGCGTCTTTGGACAGGCCAGCTCCTACGAGCAGTACTTC. Its translation: CSVFGQASSYEQYF.

The chain carries TRBV30 and TRBJ1-1; D is uncertain. The CDR3 covers 12 residues. The germline V and J ends were trimmed by 5 bases and 1 base, with 8 bases remaining between them. Germline CDR1 GTSNPN, CDR2 SVGIG (reference sequence). Here the CDR3 DNA reads TGTGCCTGGGGGGAGGGGAACACTGAAGCTTTCTTT. Protein sequence: CAWGEGNTEAFF.